Each of the 5 T cell receptor beta chains below was sequenced from the same sample in a study of graft-versus-host responses after intestinal transplantation. Repertoires were generated with immunoSEQ multiplex PCR, while TCRdb's copy carries only in-frame clones and drops some. The sample shows roughly 11,000 clones, about 80% of them seen only once. Graft-derived tissue was subjected to processing to liberate intraepithelial and lamina propria lymphocytes. This specimen consisted of ileum tissue, obtained less than 150 days after intestinal transplantation. The receptors were gathered from a human patient who received an intestinal transplant, so some T cells may come from the graft donor.

The chain employs TRBV18 and TRBJ2-4, with a possible D match to TRBD2 (6 bases). Trimming took off 3 bases at V and 1 base at J, with 16 bases between the two ends. The germline gives CDR1 KGHSH, CDR2 LQKENI. The CDR3 spans 17 residues. The CDR3 coding sequence is TGTGCCAGCTCACCGGGGACCGTCGCGGGGGCCAAAAACATTCAGTACTTC. This gives the protein CASSPGTVAGAKNIQYF.

The V call is TRBV29-1, the J call TRBJ1-1, with TRBD1 matching over 8 bases. Germline V gives CDR1 SQVTM, CDR2 ANQGSEA. CDR3 length: 14 residues. Trimming removed 6 bases from V and 4 bases from J; junction bases left unmatched: 10. CDR3 nucleotide sequence: TGCAGCGTCAGTGTCAGGGGGCGCGGCACTGAAGCTTTCTTT. It yields the protein CSVSVRGRGTEAFF.

The chain uses TRBV6-6 and TRBJ1-5; D ambiguous. V lost 3 bases and J lost 5, with 14 bases in between. The CDR3 runs 15 residues. Germline V gives CDR1 MNHNY, CDR2 SVGAGI (reference sequence). This chain's CDR3 is CASSYSTASYQPQHF. The CDR3 DNA reads as TGTGCCAGCAGTTATTCCACAGCATCCTATCAGCCCCAGCATTTT.

V and J are TRBV9 and TRBJ1-6; no clear D. Germline-derived CDR1 and CDR2 are SGDLS and YYNGEE. V dropped 0 bases and J dropped 10 bases, with 17 bases sitting between them. CDR3 length: 16 amino acids. The CDR3 DNA reads TGTGCCAGCAGCGTAGCCGGTGGGGAGGGCAAATCACCCCTCCACTTT. Translating gives CASSVAGGEGKSPLHF.

This chain connects TRBV11-2 to TRBJ2-3, with a possible D match to TRBD2 (5 bases). CDR3 length: 14 residues. The V gene lost 1 base and the J gene lost 2 bases, with 7 bases spanning the gap. CDR1 and CDR2 from the germline V gene are SGHAT and FQNNGV. The CDR3 DNA reads as TGTGCCAGCAGCTTAGCGGGATTCACAGATACGCAGTATTTT. Its translation: CASSLAGFTDTQYF.